Below, 25 T cell receptor beta chains from the same sample are listed, as sequenced in a study of cytomegalovirus exposure and HLA in healthy donors. 13 Jbeta primers and 60 Vbeta primers were used for the PCR. Here immunoSEQ multiplex PCR was the method, and the copy in TCRdb shows in-frame clones only, minus some. The table lists around 120,000 clones, 65% to 90% of them singletons. The sequenced sample consisted of PBMCs. The source of these receptors is a girl aged 2-9 years in good health and CMV-seronegative.

The chain links TRBV5-1 to TRBJ2-3, with D possibly being TRBD2 (5 bases). This CDR3 is built from 13 residues. Germline CDR1 and CDR2: SGHRS and YFSETQ. V was clipped by 4 bases and J by 6 bases, with 12 bases between them. The CDR3 sequence is CASSPGLMDTQYF. CDR3 DNA sequence: TGCGCCAGCAGCCCGGGGTTAATGGATACGCAGTATTTT.

V is TRBV6-5 and J is TRBJ2-7, with D possibly TRBD2 on 6 matching bases. Germline V gives CDR1 MNHEY, CDR2 SVGAGI. V lost 6 bases and J lost 2, with 14 bases in between. The CDR3 runs 14 residues. CDR3 region: CASRGGAEPYEQYF. The CDR3 DNA reads as TGTGCCAGCAGGGGGGGAGCCGAACCCTACGAGCAGTACTTC.

The chain is built from TRBV21-1 and TRBJ1-1; the table's D call of TRBD1 was not tested on the DNA. TRBV21-1 counts as a pseudogene. This CDR3 comprises 16 residues. The chain's CDR3 is CASSSKYRWDRARSLF. CDR3 sequence (DNA): TGTGCCAGCAGCAGTAAATACCGGTGGGACAGGGCGCGCTCACTCTTT.

The rearrangement links TRBV5-6 to TRBJ2-5, with 12 bases fitting TRBD2. CDR3 length: 15 amino acids. With 0 bases clipped from V and 4 bases from J, the junction kept 1 base outside the gene matches. The germline CDR1 and CDR2 sequences are SGHDT and YYEEEE. This chain's CDR3 is CASSLAGLAGETQYF. CDR3 DNA: TGTGCCAGCAGCTTGGCGGGACTAGCGGGAGAGACCCAGTACTTC.

The V and J genes are TRBV15 and TRBJ2-2, with a possible D match to TRBD2 (5 bases). Germline V gene lookup returns CDR1 LNHNV and CDR2 YYDKDF (reference sequence). V lost 0 bases and J lost 1, with 12 bases in between. This CDR3 is 17 amino acids long. CDR3 sequence (DNA): TGTGCCACCAGCAGAGATCTCCCGGGATTGAACACCGGGGAGCTGTTTTTT. Its translation is CATSRDLPGLNTGELFF.

The chain employs TRBV5-7 and TRBJ1-3, with D unresolved. TRBV5-7 is known as an ORF, though its function is uncertain. V gave up 0 bases and J gave up 8 bases, with 18 bases separating them. The CDR3 contains 16 residues. Here the CDR3 reads CASSLGDWEGVDTIYF. The CDR3 nucleotides are TGTGCCAGCAGCTTGGGGGATTGGGAGGGAGTAGACACCATATATTTT.

This chain links TRBV30 with TRBJ2-6; a weak D match, TRBD1 (5 bases). Germline values: CDR1 GTSNPN, CDR2 SVGIG (reference sequence). Trimming removed 2 bases at V and 1 base at J, with 9 bases between. CDR3 size: 15 residues. Written as DNA, the CDR3 is TGTGCCTGGAGTAAACAGGTTTCTGGGGCCAACGTCCTGACTTTC. As protein: CAWSKQVSGANVLTF.

The V gene is TRBV5-4, the J gene TRBJ2-7; no clear D gene. The ends were cut back, 0 bases at V and 0 bases at J, with 4 bases in the middle. There are 13 residues in the CDR3. The germline gives CDR1 SGHNT, CDR2 YYREEE (reference sequence). The CDR3 region is CASSLGSSYEQYF. For the CDR3, the DNA is TGTGCCAGCAGCTTGGGCAGCTCCTACGAGCAGTACTTC.

The V gene is TRBV4-2, the J gene TRBJ2-5; 9 bases agree with TRBD2. This CDR3 comprises 14 residues. V lost 3 bases and J lost 5; bases outside the gene matches: 4. CDR1 is LGHNA and CDR2 is YNFKEQ in the germline V gene. CDR3: CASSHALAGETQYF. CDR3 coding DNA: TGTGCCAGCAGCCACGCCCTAGCGGGGGAGACCCAGTACTTC.

Only a few counts were recorded for this clone. V gene TRBV6-6 combines with J gene TRBJ1-1, with 8 bases that match TRBD1. The CDR3 is 14 residues long. Germline values: CDR1 MNHNY, CDR2 SVGAGI (reference sequence). Germline trimming cut 6 bases from V and 1 base from J; bases unmatched to any gene: 4. The CDR3 reads CASSPGQGNTEAFF. Here the CDR3 DNA reads TGTGCCAGCAGCCCTGGACAGGGGAACACTGAAGCTTTCTTT.

J is TRBJ2-5 and V is TRBV7-2; 8 bases line up with TRBD2. Judging by the DNA end, TRBJ2-7 fits better; the J call may be wrong. This CDR3 is 15 amino acids long. CDR1 and CDR2 from the germline V gene are SGHTA and FQGNSA. This chain's CDR3 is CASSLASGVSYEQYF. In nucleotides, the CDR3 is TGTGCCAGCAGCTTAGCTAGCGGGGTCTCCTACGAGCAGTACTTC.

This chain's CDR3 is CASSYNRHRNEQFF. The CDR3 DNA sequence: TGTGCCAGCAGTTACAACAGACACCGCAATGAGCAGTTCTTC. V and J are TRBV6-6 and TRBJ2-1; D unclear. Trimming removed 2 bases at V and 6 bases at J, with 11 bases between. Germline CDR1 reads MNHNY; CDR2 reads SVGAGI (reference sequence). The CDR3 loop spans 14 amino acids.

The V and J genes are TRBV27 and TRBJ1-2; 8 bases fit TRBD1. With 3 bases clipped from V and 4 bases from J, the junction kept 4 bases outside the gene matches. The CDR3 totals 14 residues. The germline gives CDR1 MNHEY, CDR2 SMNVEV (reference sequence). CDR3 sequence reads: CASSFTGGGYGYTF. For the CDR3, the DNA is TGTGCCAGCAGTTTCACAGGGGGAGGCTATGGCTACACCTTC.

The V gene is TRBV5-1, the J gene TRBJ2-1; a possible D gene is TRBD2 (6 bases). The CDR3 spans 15 residues. The germline V and J ends were trimmed by 4 bases and 3 bases, with 14 bases remaining between them. Germline V gives CDR1 SGHRS, CDR2 YFSETQ. Here the CDR3 reads CASSLPRTNYNEQFF. In nucleotides, the CDR3 is TGCGCCAGCAGCCTCCCCCGGACTAACTACAATGAGCAGTTCTTC. Using reference TRBV5-1 and TRBJ2-1 for the parts outside the CDR3, the full variable domain is KAGVTQTPRYLIKTRGQQVTLSCSPISGHRSVSWYQQTPGQGLQFLFEYFSETQRNKGNFPGRFSGRQFSNSRSEMNVSTLELGDSALYLCASSLPRTNYNEQFFGPGTRLTVL.

The chain employs TRBV28 and TRBJ1-4; 9 nucleotides align to TRBD1. This CDR3 is built from 15 residues. V trimming: 4 bases; J trimming: 8 bases; junction bases outside the gene matches: 8. The germline V gene has CDR1 MDHEN and CDR2 SYDVKM. The CDR3 region is CASSSHRGRVEKLFF. CDR3 nucleotide sequence: TGTGCCAGCAGTTCCCACAGGGGGCGCGTGGAAAAACTGTTTTTT.

The V call is TRBV18, the J call TRBJ1-1; D gene ambiguous. The V gene lost 3 bases and the J gene lost 1 base, with 6 bases spanning the gap. Germline V lookup: CDR1 KGHSH, CDR2 LQKENI. The CDR3 is 13 amino acids. The CDR3 nucleotides are TGTGCCAGCTCACCGTCAGAGAACACTGAAGCTTTCTTT. The encoded protein is CASSPSENTEAFF.

The chain recombines TRBV18 with TRBJ1-5, with TRBD1 identical over 7 bases. Germline lookup yields CDR1 KGHSH and CDR2 LQKENI. Unmatched junction bases numbered 13, after V lost 1 base and J lost 1 base. CDR3 length: 19 amino acids. The CDR3 nucleotides read TGTGCCAGCTCACCACGTTATAGGGGGCGAAAGGGGAGCAATCAGCCCCAGCATTTT. Its translation is CASSPRYRGRKGSNQPQHF.

The chain is built from TRBV27 and TRBJ1-1; tentative D call: TRBD1 (5 bases). The CDR3 sequence is 16 residues long. In germline, CDR1 is MNHEY, CDR2 SMNVEV (reference sequence). With 1 base removed from V and 2 bases from J, the gap between germline ends came to 14 bases. Here the CDR3 reads CASSLYPLQGNTEAFF. Here the CDR3 DNA reads TGTGCCAGCAGTTTATATCCCCTCCAGGGAAACACTGAAGCTTTCTTT.

This sequence joins TRBV19 and TRBJ1-2; D gene ambiguous. V gave up 10 bases and J gave up 1 base, with 16 bases separating them. Germline V CDR1 and CDR2: LNHDA, SQIVND (reference sequence). This CDR3 is 14 amino acids long. CDR3 coding DNA: TGTGCCACCGCGGACGGAGGCCATAACTATGGCTACACCTTC. It is translated as CATADGGHNYGYTF.

With regard to this clone: This same CDR3 is encoded by further DNA sequences in the sample. The chain has TRBV5-1 and TRBJ2-6; TRBD1 matches 8 bases. This CDR3 is built from 15 residues. CDR1 and CDR2 (germline): SGHRS, YFSETQ. Trimming removed 4 bases from V and 2 bases from J; junction bases left unmatched: 2. The CDR3 region is CASSLQGAGANVLTF. In DNA form, the CDR3 reads TGCGCCAGCAGCCTACAGGGGGCTGGGGCCAACGTCCTGACTTTC. The variable domain in full, completed from reference TRBV5-1 and TRBJ2-6, reads KAGVTQTPRYLIKTRGQQVTLSCSPISGHRSVSWYQQTPGQGLQFLFEYFSETQRNKGNFPGRFSGRQFSNSRSEMNVSTLELGDSALYLCASSLQGAGANVLTFGAGSRLTVL.

Only a few counts were recorded for this clone. CDR3 in DNA: TGTGCCAGCAGTACAGGGGGCGTGAACACTGAAGCTTTCTTT. It specifies CASSTGGVNTEAFF. V is TRBV2 and J is TRBJ1-1, with TRBD1 matching over 9 bases. V shed 5 bases, J shed 0 bases, and the junction held 1 base outside the gene matches. Germline V lookup: CDR1 SNHLY, CDR2 FYNNEI. The CDR3 covers 14 residues.

CDR3 loop: CASLEGQSYNEQFF. The CDR3 DNA reads as TGTGCCAGCCTTGAGGGACAGAGTTACAATGAGCAGTTCTTC. J is TRBJ2-1 and V is TRBV6-6; 7 nucleotides align to TRBD1. The V and J ends lost 8 bases and 4 bases, in that order; junction bases with no gene match: 8. This CDR3 contains 14 residues. Germline V gene data show CDR1 as MNHNY and CDR2 as SVGAGI (reference sequence).

The chain joins TRBV4-1 to TRBJ1-2, with D maybe TRBD1 (5 bases). Trimming cost V 1 base and J 1 base, with 13 bases left between them. Germline assignment: CDR1 MGHRA and CDR2 YSYEKL. This CDR3 contains 16 residues. Here the CDR3 DNA reads TGCGCCAGCAGCCAAGGGGCAGACGGGGGTAACTATGGCTACACCTTC. This codes for CASSQGADGGNYGYTF.

J is TRBJ2-3 and V is TRBV11-2, with D unresolved. The CDR3 covers 15 residues. In germline, CDR1 is SGHAT, CDR2 FQNNGV. The V gene lost 3 bases and the J gene lost 0 bases, with 10 bases spanning the gap. CDR3 nucleotides: TGTGCCAGCAGCTTCCTGACACTTAGCACAGATACGCAGTATTTT. Its translation: CASSFLTLSTDTQYF.

The V call is TRBV5-6, the J call TRBJ1-4; TRBD1 might be the D (5 bases). Germline CDR1 SGHDT, CDR2 YYEEEE. V shed 4 bases and J shed 13 bases, with 17 bases lying between them. CDR3 size: 13 residues. The CDR3 region has the DNA TGTGCCAGCAGCGGCCGGGACTCCTTTCGACTGTTTTTT. Protein: CASSGRDSFRLFF.